This TCR beta chain appears in the sequencing data of a study of T cells in Graves' hyperthyroidism and ophthalmopathy. Study-level background: Before treatment of any kind, peripheral blood was taken at initial diagnosis.

This clonotype turned up a few times. RNA transcripts gave rise to amplified TCR beta CDR3 regions. HTBI primers drove first-round RT-PCR of the TCR CDR3. Using its own MiXCR run on the multiplex PCR reads, TCRdb lists one record per CDR3 protein. Seen here are roughly 640,000 distinct CDR3 sequences, 16% observed once, and the top ten hold 3% to 4%. For ophthalmopathy patients, the Clinical Activity Score was at least 3 and the NOSPECS grade at least 4; duration was under 3 months. Input material: blood. This sequence was found in a woman between 40 and 50 years old with Graves' ophthalmopathy.

CDR3: CASSRDRDHEQYF. The CDR3 DNA reads TGTGCCAGCAGCCGGGACAGGGACCACGAGCAGTACTTC. This sequence joins TRBV5-6 and TRBJ2-7, with 9 bases matching TRBD1. The CDR3 runs to 13 residues. V lost 4 bases and J lost 5; bases outside the gene matches: 4. Germline V gene sequence: CDR1 SGHDT, CDR2 YYEEEE.